Below, one T cell receptor beta chain is given with its context. Antigen specificity is unknown. The record originates from a study of shared clonotypes between healthy human individuals. Study overall: Each donor's CD8 memory used one plate, CD8 naive two, each CD4 subset three.

Study-wide results and caveats: Naive CD4 clonotype sharing across four donors was 4% to 5.5%.

The genomic DNA of each subset was split evenly across several immunoSEQ plates. The data were produced by immunoSEQ multiplex PCR, yet TCRdb's version contains in-frame clones alone and is incomplete. The sample consists of over 850,000 clones, more than 75% of them appearing once. The V gene's germline CDR1 is SEHNR and CDR2 FQNEAQ (reference sequence). Trimming shortened V by 7 bases and J by 4 bases, and 19 bases separated the two germline ends. The CDR3 length is 15 residues. Sequencing was done on a sample of memory CD4+ T cells from PBMCs. Subset given: CD45RA-negative fraction. The sequence was obtained from a man in his late teens or twenties in good health. Some clones in this sample may be carry-over from other donors' samples. The chain joins TRBV7-9 to TRBJ1-2; D is perhaps TRBD1 (6 bases). In DNA form, the CDR3 reads TGTGCCAGCACCCTACGGGGGGCCCGCGGCTATGGCTACACCTTC. It yields the protein CASTLRGARGYGYTF.